What follows are 13 T cell receptor beta chains derived from one specimen sequenced in a study of blood T cell repertoires in COVID-19. Generated by immunoSEQ multiplex PCR, the TCRdb table keeps only in-frame clones and is missing some. The repertoire holds more than 85,000 clones, with approximately 82% as singletons. Sequencing used peripheral blood. The receptor set was obtained from a man between 60 and 75 years old with acute or convalescent COVID-19.

This clone was counted between two and nine times. V and J are TRBV12-3 or TRBV12-4 and TRBJ2-1; TRBD1 is a possible D gene (6 bases). Between the trimmed V and J ends, which lost 6 bases and 6 bases, there was a span of 12 bases. CDR3 size: 13 residues. The chain's CDR3 is CASSKGTSNEQFF. The DNA for the CDR3 is TGTGCCAGCAGCAAAGGGACATCCAATGAGCAGTTCTTC.

V and J are TRBV2 and TRBJ2-2, with 10 bases fitting TRBD2. The ends lost 8 bases at V and 7 bases at J; junction bases unmatched: 10. The CDR3 extends over 15 amino acids. CDR1 is SNHLY and CDR2 is FYNNEI in the germline V gene. CDR3 nucleotides: TGTGCCAGCCGCCACAGCGGGGGGGCCGACGGGGAGCTGTTTTTT. Its translation: CASRHSGGADGELFF.

In its sample, this clone was seen a few times. The rearrangement links TRBV5-5 to TRBJ1-5, with a possible D match to TRBD1 (6 bases). The CDR3 totals 15 residues. With 0 bases removed from V and 6 bases from J, the gap between germline ends came to 13 bases. Germline V lookup: CDR1 SGHKS, CDR2 YYEKEE (reference sequence). CDR3: CASSLDPRGAQPQHF. CDR3 bases: TGTGCCAGCAGCTTGGATCCACGGGGGGCTCAGCCCCAGCATTTT. The full variable domain, with the rest looked up from reference TRBV5-5 and TRBJ1-5, is DAGVTQSPTHLIKTRGQQVTLRCSPISGHKSVSWYQQVLGQGPQFIFQYYEKEERGRGNFPDRFSARQFPNYSSELNVNALLLGDSALYLCASSLDPRGAQPQHFGDGTRLSIL.

The chain couples TRBV6-6 to TRBJ2-5; D ambiguous. The V gene's germline CDR1 is MNHNY and CDR2 SVGAGI (reference sequence). The V and J ends lost 4 bases and 4 bases respectively, with 4 bases between them. CDR3 length equals 11 residues. The CDR3 loop is CASSSGETQYF. The CDR3 coding sequence is TGTGCCAGCAGTTCCGGAGAGACCCAGTACTTC.

This chain uses TRBV7-9 with TRBJ2-4, with D hard to call. Trimming cost V 5 bases and J 5 bases, with 4 bases left between them. Germline V gives CDR1 SEHNR, CDR2 FQNEAQ (reference sequence). The CDR3 is made up of 11 amino acids. The DNA of the CDR3 is TGTGCCAGCAGCCCCGAAAACATTCAGTACTTC. Its translation is CASSPENIQYF. The full variable domain, rest sourced from reference TRBV7-9 and TRBJ2-4, is DTGVSQNPRHKITKRGQNVTFRCDPISEHNRLYWYRQTLGQGPEFLTYFQNEAQLEKSRLLSDRFSAERPKGSFSTLEIQRTEQGDSAMYLCASSPENIQYFGAGTRLSVL.

The table lists this clone with a few counts. The chain carries TRBV7-9 and TRBJ1-2, with 10 bases matching TRBD1. Germline lookup yields CDR1 SEHNR and CDR2 FQNEAQ (reference sequence). The V gene end was trimmed by 5 bases and the J gene end by 3 bases; junction bases not matched to a gene: 6. The CDR3 runs 15 residues. The CDR3 here is CASSPRGTGDYGYTF. The CDR3 bases are TGTGCCAGCAGCCCACGTGGGACAGGGGACTATGGCTACACCTTC.

The chain uses TRBV28 and TRBJ1-1, with 7 positions matching TRBD1. CDR3 size: 14 residues. CDR1 is MDHEN, CDR2 SYDVKM, per germline. V lost 5 bases and J lost 4; bases outside the gene matches: 7. In DNA, the CDR3 is TGTGCCAGCAGTCCATACAGGGGAGTCACTGAAGCTTTCTTT. Its translation is CASSPYRGVTEAFF. Using reference TRBV28 and TRBJ1-1 for the parts outside the CDR3, the full variable domain is DVKVTQSSRYLVKRTGEKVFLECVQDMDHENMFWYRQDPGLGLRLIYFSYDVKMKEKGDIPEGYSVSREKKERFSLILESASTNQTSMYLCASSPYRGVTEAFFGQGTRLTVV.

The chain couples TRBV28 to TRBJ1-1; 7 bases fit TRBD1. After removal of 5 bases from V and 0 bases from J, the junction contained 6 bases not matched to a gene. This CDR3 spans 15 amino acids. Germline V gene sequence: CDR1 MDHEN, CDR2 SYDVKM. The CDR3, as DNA: TGTGCCAGCAGTAGACAGGGAGTATTGAACACTGAAGCTTTCTTT. Translating gives CASSRQGVLNTEAFF.

The chain links TRBV7-9 to TRBJ1-2; D gene ambiguous. Germline V gives CDR1 SEHNR, CDR2 FQNEAQ (reference sequence). The V end lost 5 bases, the J end lost 1 base, and 14 bases lay between the germline ends. This CDR3 spans 15 amino acids. Here the CDR3 reads CASSLPGSLNYGYTF. The CDR3 bases are TGTGCCAGCAGCCTTCCTGGGAGCCTTAACTATGGCTACACCTTC.

V gene TRBV4-3 combines with J gene TRBJ2-6, with a possible D match to TRBD1 (6 bases). Germline-derived CDR1 and CDR2 are LGHNA and YSLEER. Trimming took off 6 bases at V and 0 bases at J, with 9 bases between the two ends. The CDR3 contains 15 residues. CDR3 sequence: CASSQGPSGANVLTF. The CDR3 DNA follows: TGCGCCAGCAGTCAGGGGCCCTCTGGGGCCAACGTCCTGACTTTC.

The CDR3 here is CASGTGQGNTGELFF. For the CDR3, the DNA is TGTGCCAGCGGCACAGGTCAGGGGAACACCGGGGAGCTGTTTTTT. The J gene is TRBJ2-2, the V gene TRBV2; a possible D gene is TRBD1 (5 bases). The CDR3 sequence is 15 residues long. Germline loops: CDR1 SNHLY, CDR2 FYNNEI. Trimming stripped 8 bases from V and 1 base from J, with 14 bases between.

The V and J genes are TRBV5-4 and TRBJ1-1; 8 positions match TRBD1. With 2 bases clipped from V and 3 bases from J, the junction kept 3 bases outside the gene matches. Looked up from germline, CDR1 is SGHNT and CDR2 is YYREEE (reference sequence). There are 14 residues in the CDR3. The CDR3 loop is CASSFRGQDTEAFF. The CDR3 DNA reads as TGTGCCAGCAGCTTCAGGGGACAGGACACTGAAGCTTTCTTT.

This chain connects TRBV5-1 to TRBJ2-7, with TRBD2 as a possible D gene (5 bases). This CDR3 contains 15 residues. The V and J ends lost 2 bases and 2 bases respectively, with 14 bases between them. Germline CDR1 SGHRS, CDR2 YFSETQ. The CDR3 sequence is CASSLGAGSTYEQYF. As DNA, the CDR3 is TGCGCCAGCAGCTTAGGTGCGGGCAGTACCTACGAGCAGTACTTC.